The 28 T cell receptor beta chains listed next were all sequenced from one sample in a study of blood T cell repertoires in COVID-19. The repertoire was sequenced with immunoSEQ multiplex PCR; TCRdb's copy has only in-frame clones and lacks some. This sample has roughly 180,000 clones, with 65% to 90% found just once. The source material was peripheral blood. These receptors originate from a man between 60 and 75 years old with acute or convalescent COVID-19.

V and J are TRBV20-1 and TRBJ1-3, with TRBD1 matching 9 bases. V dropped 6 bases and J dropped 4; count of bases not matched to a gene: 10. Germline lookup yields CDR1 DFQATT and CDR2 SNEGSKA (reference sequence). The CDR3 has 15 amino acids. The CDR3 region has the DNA TGCAGTGCCAGTAGGGGACAGGGAGGGGGAAACACCATATATTTT. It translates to CSASRGQGGGNTIYF.

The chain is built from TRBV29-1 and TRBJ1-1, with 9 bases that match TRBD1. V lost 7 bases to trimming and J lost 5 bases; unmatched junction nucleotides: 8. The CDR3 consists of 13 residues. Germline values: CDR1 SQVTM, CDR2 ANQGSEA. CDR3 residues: CSGLQGAFTEAFF. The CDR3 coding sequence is TGCAGCGGCCTACAGGGGGCGTTTACTGAAGCTTTCTTT.

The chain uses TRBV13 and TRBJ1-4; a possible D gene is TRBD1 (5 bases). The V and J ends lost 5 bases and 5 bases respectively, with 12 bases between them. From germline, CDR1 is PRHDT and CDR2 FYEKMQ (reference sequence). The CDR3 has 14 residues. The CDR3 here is CASSQPGGNEKLFF. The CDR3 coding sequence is TGTGCCAGCAGCCAACCGGGGGGAAATGAAAAACTGTTTTTT.

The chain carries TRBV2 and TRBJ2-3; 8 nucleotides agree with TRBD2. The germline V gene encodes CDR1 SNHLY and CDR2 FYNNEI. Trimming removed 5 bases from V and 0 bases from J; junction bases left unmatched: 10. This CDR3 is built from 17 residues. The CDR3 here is CASSRLRLAYSTDTQYF. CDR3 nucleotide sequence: TGTGCCAGCAGTAGGCTCAGACTAGCGTATAGCACAGATACGCAGTATTTT.

The CDR3: CASSSGTANNSPLHF. The CDR3 bases are TGTGCCAGCAGCTCAGGGACAGCTAATAATTCACCCCTCCACTTT. This chain uses TRBV7-6 with TRBJ1-6; the match to TRBD1 covers 7 bases. The V gene's germline CDR1 is SGHVS and CDR2 FNYEAQ. The CDR3 spans 15 residues. Trimming cost V 4 bases and J 5 bases; bases outside gene matches: 5.

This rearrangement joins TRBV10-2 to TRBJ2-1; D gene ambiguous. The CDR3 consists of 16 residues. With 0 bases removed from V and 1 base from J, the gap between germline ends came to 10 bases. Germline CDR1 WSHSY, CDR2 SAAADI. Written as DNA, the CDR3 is TGCGCCAGCAGTGAGTCTCCGTCCACATCCTACAATGAGCAGTTCTTC. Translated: CASSESPSTSYNEQFF.

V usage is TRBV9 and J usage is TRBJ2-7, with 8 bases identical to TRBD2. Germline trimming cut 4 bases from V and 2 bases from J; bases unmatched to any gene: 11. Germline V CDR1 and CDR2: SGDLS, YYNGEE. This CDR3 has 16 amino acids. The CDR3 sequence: CASSPRGREATYEQYF. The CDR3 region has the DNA TGTGCCAGCAGCCCGCGGGGGCGGGAGGCCACCTACGAGCAGTACTTC.

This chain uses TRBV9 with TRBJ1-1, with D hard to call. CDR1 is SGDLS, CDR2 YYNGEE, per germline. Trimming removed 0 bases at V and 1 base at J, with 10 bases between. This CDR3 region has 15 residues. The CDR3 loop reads CASSVEPLGNTEAFF. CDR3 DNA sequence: TGTGCCAGCAGCGTAGAACCTCTCGGGAACACTGAAGCTTTCTTT.

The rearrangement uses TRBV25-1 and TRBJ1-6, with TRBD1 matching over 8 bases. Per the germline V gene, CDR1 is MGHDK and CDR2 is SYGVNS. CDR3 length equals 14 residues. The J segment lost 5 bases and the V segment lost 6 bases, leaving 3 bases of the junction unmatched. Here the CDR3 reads CASRGQANNSPLHF. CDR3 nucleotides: TGTGCCAGCAGGGGACAGGCCAATAATTCACCCCTCCACTTT.

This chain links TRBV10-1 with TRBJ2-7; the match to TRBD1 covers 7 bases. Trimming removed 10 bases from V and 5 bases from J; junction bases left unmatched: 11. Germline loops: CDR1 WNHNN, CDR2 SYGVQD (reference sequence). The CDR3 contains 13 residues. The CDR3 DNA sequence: TGCGCCACCGTGACAGGGATAGGAAACGAGCAGTACTTC. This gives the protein CATVTGIGNEQYF.

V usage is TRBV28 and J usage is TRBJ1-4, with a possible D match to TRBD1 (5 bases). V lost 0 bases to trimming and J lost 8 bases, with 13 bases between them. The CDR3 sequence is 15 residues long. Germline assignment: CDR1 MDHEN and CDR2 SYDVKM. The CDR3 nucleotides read TGTGCCAGCAGTTTATGGGAGCAGGGCAAAGAAAAACTGTTTTTT. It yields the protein CASSLWEQGKEKLFF.

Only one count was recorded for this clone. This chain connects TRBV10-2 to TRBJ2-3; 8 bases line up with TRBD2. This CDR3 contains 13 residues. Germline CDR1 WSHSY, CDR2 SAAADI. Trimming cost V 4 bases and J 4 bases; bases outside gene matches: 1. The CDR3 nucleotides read TGCGCCAGCAGTGGCGGGGGGCCAGATACGCAGTATTTT. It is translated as CASSGGGPDTQYF.

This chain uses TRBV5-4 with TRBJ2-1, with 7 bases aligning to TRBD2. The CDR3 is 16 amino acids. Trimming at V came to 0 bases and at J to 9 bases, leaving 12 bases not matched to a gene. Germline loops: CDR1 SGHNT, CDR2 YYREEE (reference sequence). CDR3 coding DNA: TGTGCCAGCAGCTTGGTGGCGGGAGTAAGGGAGAGTGAGCAGTTCTTC. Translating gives CASSLVAGVRESEQFF.

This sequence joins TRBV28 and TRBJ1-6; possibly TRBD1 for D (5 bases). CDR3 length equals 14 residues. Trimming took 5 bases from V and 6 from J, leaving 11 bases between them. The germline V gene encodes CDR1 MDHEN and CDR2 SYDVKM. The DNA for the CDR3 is TGTGCCAGCAGTGGTGGGGGGGTTAATTCACCCCTCCACTTT. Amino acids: CASSGGGVNSPLHF.

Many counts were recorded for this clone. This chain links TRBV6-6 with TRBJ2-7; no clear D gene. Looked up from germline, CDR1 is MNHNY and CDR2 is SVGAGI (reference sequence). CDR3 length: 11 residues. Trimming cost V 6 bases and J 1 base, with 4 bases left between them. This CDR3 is CASSPSYEQYF. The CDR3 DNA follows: TGTGCCAGCAGCCCTTCCTACGAGCAGTACTTC.

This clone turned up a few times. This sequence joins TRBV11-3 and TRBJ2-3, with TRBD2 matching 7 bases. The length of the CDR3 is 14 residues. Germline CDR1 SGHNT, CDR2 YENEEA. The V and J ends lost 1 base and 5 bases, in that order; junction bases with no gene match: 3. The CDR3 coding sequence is TGTGCCAGCAGCTTAGTGGGCGGGGGAGATACGCAGTATTTT. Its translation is CASSLVGGGDTQYF.

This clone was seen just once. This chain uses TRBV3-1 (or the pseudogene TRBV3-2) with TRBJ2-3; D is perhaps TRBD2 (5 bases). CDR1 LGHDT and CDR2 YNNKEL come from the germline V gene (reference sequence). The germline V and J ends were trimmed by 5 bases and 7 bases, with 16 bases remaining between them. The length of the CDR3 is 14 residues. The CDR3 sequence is CASSSRTPPNTQYF. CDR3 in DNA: TGTGCCAGCAGCTCCCGGACTCCCCCAAATACGCAGTATTTT.

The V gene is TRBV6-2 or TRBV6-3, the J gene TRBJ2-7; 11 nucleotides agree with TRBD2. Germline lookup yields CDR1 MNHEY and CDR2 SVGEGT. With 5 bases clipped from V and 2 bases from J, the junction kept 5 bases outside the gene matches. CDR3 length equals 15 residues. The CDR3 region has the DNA TGTGCCAGCAGTAACCTACTAGCGGGGGCCTACGAGCAGTACTTC. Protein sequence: CASSNLLAGAYEQYF.

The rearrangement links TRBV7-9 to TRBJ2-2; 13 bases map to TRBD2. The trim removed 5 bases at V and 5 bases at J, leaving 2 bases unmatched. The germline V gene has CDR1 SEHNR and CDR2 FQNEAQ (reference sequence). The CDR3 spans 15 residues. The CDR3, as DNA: TGTGCCAGCAGCGGACTAGCGGGAGTGACCGGGGAGCTGTTTTTT. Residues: CASSGLAGVTGELFF.

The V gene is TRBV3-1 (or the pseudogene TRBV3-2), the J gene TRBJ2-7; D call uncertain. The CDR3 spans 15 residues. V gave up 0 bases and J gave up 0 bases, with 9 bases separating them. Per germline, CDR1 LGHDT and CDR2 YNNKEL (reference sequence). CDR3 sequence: CASSQELVSSYEQYF. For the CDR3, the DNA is TGTGCCAGCAGCCAAGAGTTGGTGAGCTCCTACGAGCAGTACTTC.

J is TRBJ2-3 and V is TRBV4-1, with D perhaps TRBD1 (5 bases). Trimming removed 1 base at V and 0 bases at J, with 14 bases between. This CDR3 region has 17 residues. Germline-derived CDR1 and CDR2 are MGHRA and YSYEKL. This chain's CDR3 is CASSQGVPGSSTDTQYF. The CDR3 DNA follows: TGCGCCAGCAGCCAAGGGGTCCCAGGGTCTAGCACAGATACGCAGTATTTT.

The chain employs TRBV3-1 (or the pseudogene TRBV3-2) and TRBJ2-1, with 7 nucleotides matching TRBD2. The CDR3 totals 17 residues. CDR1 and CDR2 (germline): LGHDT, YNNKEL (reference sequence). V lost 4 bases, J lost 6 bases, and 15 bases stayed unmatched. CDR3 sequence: CASSLYEGLADLNEQFF. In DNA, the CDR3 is TGTGCCAGCAGCCTCTACGAGGGTCTAGCGGACCTCAATGAGCAGTTCTTC.

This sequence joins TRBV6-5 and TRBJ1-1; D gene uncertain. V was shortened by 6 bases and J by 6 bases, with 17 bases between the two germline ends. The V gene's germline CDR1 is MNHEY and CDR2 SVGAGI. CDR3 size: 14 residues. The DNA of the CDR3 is TGTGCCAGCAGGCAGCCGGGCCGAGGGTCTGAAGCTTTCTTT. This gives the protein CASRQPGRGSEAFF.

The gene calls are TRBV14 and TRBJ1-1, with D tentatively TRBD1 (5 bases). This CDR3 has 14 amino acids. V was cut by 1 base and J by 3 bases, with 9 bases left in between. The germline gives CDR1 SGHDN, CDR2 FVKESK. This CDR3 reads CASSQARQHTEAFF. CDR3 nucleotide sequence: TGTGCCAGCAGCCAAGCTCGACAGCACACTGAAGCTTTCTTT.

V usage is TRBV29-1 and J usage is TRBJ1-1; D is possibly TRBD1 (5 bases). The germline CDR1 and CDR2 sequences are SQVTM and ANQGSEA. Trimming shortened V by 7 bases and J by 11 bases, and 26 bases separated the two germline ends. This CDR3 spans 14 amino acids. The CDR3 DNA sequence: TGCAGCGGGCGGGAGGGGACGGGCGGGGCGGTCGCTTTCTTT. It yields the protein CSGREGTGGAVAFF.

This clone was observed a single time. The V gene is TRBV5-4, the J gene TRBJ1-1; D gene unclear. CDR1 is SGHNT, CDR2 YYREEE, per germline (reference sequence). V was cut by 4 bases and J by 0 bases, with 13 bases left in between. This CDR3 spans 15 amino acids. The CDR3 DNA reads TGTGCCAGCAGCCTCCGGGAGCGGTTGAACACTGAAGCTTTCTTT. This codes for CASSLRERLNTEAFF.

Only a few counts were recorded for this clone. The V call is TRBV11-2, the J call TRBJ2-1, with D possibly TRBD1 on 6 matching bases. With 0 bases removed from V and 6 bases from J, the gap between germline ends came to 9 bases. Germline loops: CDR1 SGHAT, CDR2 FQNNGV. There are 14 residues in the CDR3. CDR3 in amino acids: CASSLEPRGNEQFF. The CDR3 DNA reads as TGTGCCAGCAGCTTAGAGCCCAGGGGCAATGAGCAGTTCTTC.

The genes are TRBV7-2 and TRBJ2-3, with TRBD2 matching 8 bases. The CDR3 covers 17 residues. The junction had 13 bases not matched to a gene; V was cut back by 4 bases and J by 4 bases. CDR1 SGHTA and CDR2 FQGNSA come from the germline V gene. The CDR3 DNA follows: TGTGCCAGCAGCTCCCCCCCCGGGAGGGCCCCCCCAGATACGCAGTATTTT. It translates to CASSSPPGRAPPDTQYF.